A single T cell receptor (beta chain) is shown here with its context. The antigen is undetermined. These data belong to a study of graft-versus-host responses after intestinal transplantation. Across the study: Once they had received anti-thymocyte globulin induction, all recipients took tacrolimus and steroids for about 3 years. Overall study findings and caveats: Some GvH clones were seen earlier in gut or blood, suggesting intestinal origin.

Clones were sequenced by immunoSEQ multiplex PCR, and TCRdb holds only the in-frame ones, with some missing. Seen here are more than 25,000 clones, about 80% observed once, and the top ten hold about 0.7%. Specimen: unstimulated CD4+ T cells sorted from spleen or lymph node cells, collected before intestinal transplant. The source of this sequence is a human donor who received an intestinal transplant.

CDR3 in amino acids: CASSMAQGANEKLFF. In DNA form, the CDR3 reads TGTGCCAGTAGTATGGCTCAGGGGGCCAATGAAAAACTGTTTTTT. The V and J genes are TRBV19 and TRBJ1-4, with 8 bases identical to TRBD1. Unmatched junction bases numbered 5, after V lost 3 bases and J lost 5 bases. Germline V gene data show CDR1 as LNHDA and CDR2 as SQIVND (reference sequence). There are 15 residues in the CDR3.